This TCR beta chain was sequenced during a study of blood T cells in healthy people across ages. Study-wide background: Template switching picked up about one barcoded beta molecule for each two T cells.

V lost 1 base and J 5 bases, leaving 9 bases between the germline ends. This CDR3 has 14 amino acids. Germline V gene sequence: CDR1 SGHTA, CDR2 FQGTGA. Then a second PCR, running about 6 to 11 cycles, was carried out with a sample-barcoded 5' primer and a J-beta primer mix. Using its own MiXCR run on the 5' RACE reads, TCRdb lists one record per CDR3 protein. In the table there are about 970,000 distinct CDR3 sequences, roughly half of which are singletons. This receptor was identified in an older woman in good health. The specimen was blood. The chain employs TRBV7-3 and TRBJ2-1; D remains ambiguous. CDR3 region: CASSLIGQNNEQFF. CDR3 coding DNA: TGTGCCAGCAGCTTAATCGGGCAGAACAATGAGCAGTTCTTC.